Sequencing of this TCR beta chain was carried out in a study of shared clonotypes between healthy human individuals (dated by TCRdb to the early 2020s). Regarding the complete study: A couple of women and three men aged 18 to 49 years were included in the cohort. For each donor, CD4 naive and CD4 memory were each run on three plates, CD8 naive on two plates, and CD8 memory on one plate. Different laboratories and diverse techniques were used to prepare libraries and sequence TCR repertoires, to increase sequencing depth and limit assay-specific biases. Per donor, leukapheresis produced somewhere between about 0.94 and 9 billion PBMCs. To estimate repertoire size and how much clonotypes are shared between individuals, the study performed deep sequencing of blood TCR repertoires from 4 to 6 healthy adults.

The cysteine opens and the phenylalanine closes a CDR3 of 14 amino acids. Just CDR3 DNA is preserved here, 42 bases in frame from base 1. In the germline V gene, CDR1 corresponds to SGDLS and CDR2 to YYNGEE. Relative to germline, V is 0 bases shorter and J is 2 bases shorter, with 6 bases between their ends. CD8 naive samples were CD45RO-negative cells positively selected for CCR7, giving a CD45RA+CCR7+ population that excluded TemRA cells. Healthy HIV-negative adults with no recently reported acute infections or vaccinations were included as donors. Only Caucasian adults living in Nashville, Tennessee, USA were represented among the donors. Blood was obtained by leukapheresis, after which PBMCs were separated by Ficoll-Histopaque density gradient centrifugation and cryopreserved in liquid nitrogen vapor phase. Purity and quantity of every magnetically sorted T cell population were checked by analytical flow cytometry. Each sorted fraction had its genomic DNA isolated and then quantified by UV absorbance on a Nanodrop 2000c.

The paper as a whole reports these results and caveats: The genetic and exposure-history diversity represented was limited by the small number of donors. Pairwise subsampling indicated that sequencing depth was expected to affect the degree of clonotype sharing among donors. Compared with non-shared clonotypes, the clonotypes found in all four sorted-subset donors had higher generation probabilities. Sampling was restricted to blood, and TCR repertoires in tissue are likely to differ from TCR repertoires in blood. Naive subsets generally had larger estimated clonotype richness than memory subsets. Incomplete sequencing was indicated by rarefaction of sorted-subset datasets, despite the large sequencing depth. When several donors were compared, the shared fraction of clonotypes was around 5.1% for naive CD4, around 3.6% for naive CD8, about 2.4% for memory CD4, and approximately 0.4% for memory CD8.

TCR CDR3 regions were amplified from genomic DNA by multiplex PCR using the deep immunoSEQ assay. Extracted genomic DNA from each cell subset was distributed evenly across all wells of several immunoSEQ 96-well plates, and each plate was treated as a replicate. Each replicate PCR for sorted subsets received 200 ng genomic DNA, equal to roughly 30,000 T cell genomes. Purified libraries were quantified with a Qubit 3.0 fluorometer, sized on a Bioanalyzer 2100, and re-quantified with the KAPA Library Quantification kit. Every immunoSEQ 96-well plate was sequenced on a separate single-read 150-cycle Illumina NextSeq 550 flow cell. The paper's data handling went like this. Because only junctional sequences without quality scores were contained in the immunoSEQ output, filtering matching that applied to full-length reads could not be performed. To assign V/J genes and CDR3, sequences were annotated against IMGT germline references using PyIR, a Python wrapper for IgBLAST v1.9. Any read was removed if the V/J assignment was weak (E-value above 1e-6), the CDR3 was missing, or the read contained stop codons, out-of-frame junctions, or ambiguous translated residues. V3J clonotypes were defined as sequences sharing an identical inferred V gene, J gene, and CDR3 amino acid sequence. To compute the percentage overlap between repertoires, the number of shared unique clonotypes was divided by the size of the smaller repertoire. RTK rarefaction, the Chao1 estimator, and Recon v2.1 estimates of unobserved clonotypes were used to assess repertoire richness. OLGA was used to compute generation probabilities for all TCRbeta clonotypes that the gDNA method yielded from a handful of donors. The immuneACCESS repertoire file appears here via TCRdb, limited to in-frame rearrangements. These files lack a portion of the clones; in checked studies, under half of the deficit traces to unresolved V genes, and the cause of the others is not known. V, J and clone size derive from that table, while D and trimming were established from the DNA sequence. The sample yields approximately 2,200,000 clones; 85% to 95% were counted once. The top ten constitute under 2% of the sample.

Concerning this clone: It lacks a known antigen. No much larger clone is present one base from it, and per-base qualities are unavailable. The same CDR3 is also encoded by other DNA sequences in this sample.

Sequencing was carried out using naive CD8+ T cells from PBMCs. The cell subset or site label, as the study defines it: CD45RA+CCR7+. The chain was built from TRBV9 and TRBJ1-5, with the D gene call left open. This receptor was identified in a man aged 18 to 29 in good health. Some clones in this sample may be carry-over from other donors' samples. The DNA sequence follows: TGTGCCAGCAGCGTAGGGCATGGCAATCAGCCCCAGCATTTT. Its amino acids are CASSVGHGNQPQHF.